The entry that follows covers one T cell receptor (beta chain) sequence. This sample stems from a study of control samples from healthy donors and cancer patients. TCRdb's copy holds only in-frame clones and misses some; the assay was immunoSEQ multiplex PCR. The data show about 79,000 clones, with more than 85% seen just once and roughly 1.3% held by the top ten. Specimen: PBMCs. The TCR comes from a woman aged 40 to 49 with lung cancer.

As DNA, the CDR3 is TGTGCAAGTCGCTGGATGTTGAACACCGGGGAGCTGTTTTTT. Encoded protein: CASRWMLNTGELFF. This rearrangement joins TRBV12-2 to TRBJ2-2. TRBV12-2 is a pseudogene locus. The CDR3 contains 14 residues.